This T cell receptor beta chain was retrieved from a study of T-cell memory formation after mild COVID-19. TCRdb reprocessed the 5' RACE reads with MiXCR, giving one entry per CDR3 protein. The sample contains approximately 500,000 distinct CDR3 sequences, roughly 25% of which appear only once. Per the germline V gene, CDR1 is DFQATT and CDR2 is SNEGSKA (reference sequence). Trimming cost V 0 bases and J 3 bases; bases outside gene matches: 4. This CDR3 contains 15 residues. The chain carries TRBV20-1 and TRBJ2-7; TRBD2 aligns across 11 bases. Sequencing was carried out using PBMCs or a T cell subset sorted from them (not recorded which). The TCR was taken from an adult woman who had mild COVID-19 (a few samples of this study predate the infection). Cell type and time point are not known. In DNA, the CDR3 is TGCAGTGCTAGAGATCTACTAGCGGGAGACTACGAGCAGTACTTC. It specifies CSARDLLAGDYEQYF.